This is a list of T cell receptor beta chains from one sample in a study of control samples from healthy donors and cancer patients. TCRdb keeps only in-frame clones here, not all; method: immunoSEQ multiplex PCR. Of around 140,000 clones detected, under 90% appear once; the ten largest clones hold approximately 8%. The specimen was PBMCs. These receptors all come from a man aged 50 to 60 with head and neck cancer. Both conserved end residues are part of each CDR3. Each record gives: D gene, J gene, V gene, CDR3 protein. The D gene is left open where the match is weak.

TRBD1,TRBJ1-6,TRBV30,CAWSGTDNSPLHF
NA,TRBJ2-1,TRBV6-5,CASSYGQEQFF
NA,TRBJ1-2,TRBV28,CASSFTGWEGYTF
TRBD1,TRBJ1-5,TRBV19,CASSRVTGGYQPQHF
NA,TRBJ1-5,TRBV19,CASSSQGSNQPQHF
TRBD1,TRBJ2-3,TRBV5-1,CASSQGDTNTDTQYF
TRBD1,TRBJ2-5,TRBV6-5,CASSLTPGQRETQYF
NA,TRBJ2-7,TRBV5-1,CASSDLGLGQEQYF
TRBD1,TRBJ2-1,TRBV9,CASSFSQSGGGEQFF
NA,TRBJ1-6,TRBV18,CASSPAGTPGPPLHF
NA,TRBJ2-1,TRBV10-3,CAISDRTGRDEQFF